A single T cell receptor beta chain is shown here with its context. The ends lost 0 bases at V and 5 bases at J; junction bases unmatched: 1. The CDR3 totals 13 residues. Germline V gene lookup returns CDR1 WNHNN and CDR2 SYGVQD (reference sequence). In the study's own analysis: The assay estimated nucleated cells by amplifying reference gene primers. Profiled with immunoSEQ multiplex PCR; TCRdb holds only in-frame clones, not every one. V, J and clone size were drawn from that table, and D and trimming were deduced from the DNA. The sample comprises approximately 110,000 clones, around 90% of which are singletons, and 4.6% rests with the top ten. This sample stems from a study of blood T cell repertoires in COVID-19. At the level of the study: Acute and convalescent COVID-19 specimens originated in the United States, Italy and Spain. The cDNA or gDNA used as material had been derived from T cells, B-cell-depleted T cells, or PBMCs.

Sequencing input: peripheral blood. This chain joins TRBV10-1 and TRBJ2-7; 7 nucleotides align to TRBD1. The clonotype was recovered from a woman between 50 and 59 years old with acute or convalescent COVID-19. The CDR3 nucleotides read TGCGCCAGCAGTGAGTCACAGGGGAACGAGCAGTACTTC. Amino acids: CASSESQGNEQYF.